A single TCR beta chain is shown here with its context. Its antigen is as yet unknown. The CDR3 sequence is 12 residues long. Germline CDR1 reads SEHNR; CDR2 reads FQNEAQ (reference sequence). The ends were cut back, 4 bases at V and 2 bases at J, with 5 bases in the middle. The data originate from a study of cytomegalovirus exposure and HLA in healthy donors. Study-wide results and limits: It was reported that TCR beta sequences correctly inferred the HLA-A and HLA-B alleles for most subjects.

Researchers ran the PCR with 60 Vbeta and 13 Jbeta primers. Produced via immunoSEQ multiplex PCR; TCRdb's table is partial and in-frame only. This table holds over 120,000 clones. This clonotype was sampled from a male donor in good health and CMV-seronegative. This chain joins TRBV7-9 and TRBJ1-2; no definite D call. Sequenced: PBMCs. Written as DNA, the CDR3 is TGTGCCAGCAGCTCAGAAAACTATGGCTACACCTTC. Translated: CASSSENYGYTF.